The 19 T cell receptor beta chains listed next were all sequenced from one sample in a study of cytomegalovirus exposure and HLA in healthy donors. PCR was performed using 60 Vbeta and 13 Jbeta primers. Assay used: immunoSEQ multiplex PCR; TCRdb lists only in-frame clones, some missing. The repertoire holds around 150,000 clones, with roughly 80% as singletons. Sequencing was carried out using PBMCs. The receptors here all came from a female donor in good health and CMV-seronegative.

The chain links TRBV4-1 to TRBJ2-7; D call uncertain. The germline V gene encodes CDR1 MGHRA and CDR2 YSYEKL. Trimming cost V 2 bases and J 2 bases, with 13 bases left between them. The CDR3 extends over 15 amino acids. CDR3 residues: CASSQNANSPYEQYF. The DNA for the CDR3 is TGCGCCAGCAGCCAAAACGCCAACAGTCCCTACGAGCAGTACTTC.

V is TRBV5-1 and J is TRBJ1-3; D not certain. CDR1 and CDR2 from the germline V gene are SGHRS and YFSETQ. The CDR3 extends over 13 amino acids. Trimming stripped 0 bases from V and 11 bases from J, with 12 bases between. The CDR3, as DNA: TGCGCCAGCAGCTTGGCCGAACGAACAGCCATATATTTT. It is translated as CASSLAERTAIYF. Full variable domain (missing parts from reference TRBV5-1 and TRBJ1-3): KAGVTQTPRYLIKTRGQQVTLSCSPISGHRSVSWYQQTPGQGLQFLFEYFSETQRNKGNFPGRFSGRQFSNSRSEMNVSTLELGDSALYLCASSLAERTAIYFGEGSWLTVV.

The CDR3 DNA reads TGTGCCAGTAGTACCCTTCCGGCGGCGACTCCCTACGAGCAGTACTTC. Translation: CASSTLPAATPYEQYF. The rearrangement links TRBV19 to TRBJ2-7; no clear D. The CDR3 runs to 16 residues. V shed 4 bases and J shed 2 bases, with 18 bases lying between them. CDR1 and CDR2 (germline): LNHDA, SQIVND (reference sequence).

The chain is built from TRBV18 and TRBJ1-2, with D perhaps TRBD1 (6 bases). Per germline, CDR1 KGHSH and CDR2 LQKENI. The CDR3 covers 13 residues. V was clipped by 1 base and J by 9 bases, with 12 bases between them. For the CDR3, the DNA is TGTGCCAGCTCACCACGGGACACCGCTAGCTACACCTTC. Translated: CASSPRDTASYTF.

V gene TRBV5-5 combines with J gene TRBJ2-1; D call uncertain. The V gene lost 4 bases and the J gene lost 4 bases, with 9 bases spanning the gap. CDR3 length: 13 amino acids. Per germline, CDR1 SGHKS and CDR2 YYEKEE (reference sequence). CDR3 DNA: TGTGCCAGCAGCCTACTACGATACAATGAGCAGTTCTTC. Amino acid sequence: CASSLLRYNEQFF.

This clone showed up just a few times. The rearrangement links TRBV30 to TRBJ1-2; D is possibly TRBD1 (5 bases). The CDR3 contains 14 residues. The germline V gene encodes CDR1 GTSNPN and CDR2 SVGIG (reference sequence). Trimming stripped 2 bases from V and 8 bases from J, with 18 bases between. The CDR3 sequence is CAWSLTGGLFGYTF. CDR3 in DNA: TGTGCCTGGAGTCTGACGGGGGGTCTGTTCGGCTACACCTTC.

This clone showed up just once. The CDR3 spells CASRPGQQETQYF. CDR3 in DNA: TGCGCCAGCCGTCCGGGACAGCAAGAGACCCAGTACTTC. This chain connects TRBV5-1 to TRBJ2-5; TRBD1 agrees at 7 bases. The CDR3 spans 13 residues. Germline V CDR1 and CDR2: SGHRS, YFSETQ. Losses at the gene ends were 7 bases for V and 2 bases for J; bases not matched to a gene: 5. Full variable domain (remainder filled in from reference TRBV5-1 and TRBJ2-5): KAGVTQTPRYLIKTRGQQVTLSCSPISGHRSVSWYQQTPGQGLQFLFEYFSETQRNKGNFPGRFSGRQFSNSRSEMNVSTLELGDSALYLCASRPGQQETQYFGPGTRLLVL.

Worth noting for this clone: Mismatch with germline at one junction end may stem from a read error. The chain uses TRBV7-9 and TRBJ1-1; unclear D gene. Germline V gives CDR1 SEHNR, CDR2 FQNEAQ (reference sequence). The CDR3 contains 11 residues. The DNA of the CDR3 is TGTGCCAGCACCTTACGGACTGAAGCTTTCTTT. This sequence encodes CASTLRTEAFF.

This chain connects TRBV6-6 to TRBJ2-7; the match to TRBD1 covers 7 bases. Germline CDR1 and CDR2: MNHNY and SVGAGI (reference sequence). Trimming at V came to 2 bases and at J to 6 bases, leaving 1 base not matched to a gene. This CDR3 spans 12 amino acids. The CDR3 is CASSYRGLEQYF. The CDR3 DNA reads TGTGCCAGCAGTTACAGGGGGCTCGAGCAGTACTTC.

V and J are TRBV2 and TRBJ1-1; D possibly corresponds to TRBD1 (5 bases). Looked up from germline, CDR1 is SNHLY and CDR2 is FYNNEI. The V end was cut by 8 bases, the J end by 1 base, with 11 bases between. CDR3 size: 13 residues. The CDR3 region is CASSGQTNTEAFF. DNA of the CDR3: TGTGCCAGCTCAGGACAAACGAACACTGAAGCTTTCTTT.

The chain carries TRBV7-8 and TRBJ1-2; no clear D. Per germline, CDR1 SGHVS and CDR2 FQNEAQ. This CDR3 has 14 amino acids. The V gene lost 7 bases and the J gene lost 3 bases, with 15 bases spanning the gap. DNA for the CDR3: TGTGCCAGCACCTCCTACGAACGCGACTATGGCTACACCTTC. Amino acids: CASTSYERDYGYTF. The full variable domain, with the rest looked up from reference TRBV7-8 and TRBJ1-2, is GAGVSQSPRYKVAKRGQDVALRCDPISGHVSLFWYQQALGQGPEFLTYFQNEAQLDKSGLPSDRFFAERPEGSVSTLKIQRTQQEDSAVYLCASTSYERDYGYTFGSGTRLTVV.

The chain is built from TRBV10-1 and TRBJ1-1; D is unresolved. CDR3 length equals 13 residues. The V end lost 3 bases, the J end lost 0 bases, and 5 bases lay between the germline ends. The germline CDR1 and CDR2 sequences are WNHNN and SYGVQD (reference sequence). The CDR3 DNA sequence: TGCGCCAGCAGTGAACAGTTGAACACTGAAGCTTTCTTT. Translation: CASSEQLNTEAFF.

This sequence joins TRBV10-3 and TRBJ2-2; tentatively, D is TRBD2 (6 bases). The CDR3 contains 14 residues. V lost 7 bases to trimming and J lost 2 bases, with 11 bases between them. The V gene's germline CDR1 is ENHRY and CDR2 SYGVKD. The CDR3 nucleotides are TGTGCCATCACCGGGACTCTTAACACCGGGGAGCTGTTTTTT. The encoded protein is CAITGTLNTGELFF.

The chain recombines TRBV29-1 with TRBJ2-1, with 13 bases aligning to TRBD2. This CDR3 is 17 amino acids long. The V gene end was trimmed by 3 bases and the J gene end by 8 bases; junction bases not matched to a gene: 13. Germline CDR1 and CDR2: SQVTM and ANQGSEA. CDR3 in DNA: TGCAGCGTTGACGGACTAGCGGGAGTCGGGGGCAGCGATGAGCAGTTCTTC. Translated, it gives CSVDGLAGVGGSDEQFF.

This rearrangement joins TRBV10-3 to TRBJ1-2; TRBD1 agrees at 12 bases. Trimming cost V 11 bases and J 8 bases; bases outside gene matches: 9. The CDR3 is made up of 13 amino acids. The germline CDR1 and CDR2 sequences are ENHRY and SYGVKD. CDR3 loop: CAAQGQGARGYTF. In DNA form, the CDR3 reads TGTGCCGCCCAGGGACAGGGGGCGAGGGGCTACACCTTC.

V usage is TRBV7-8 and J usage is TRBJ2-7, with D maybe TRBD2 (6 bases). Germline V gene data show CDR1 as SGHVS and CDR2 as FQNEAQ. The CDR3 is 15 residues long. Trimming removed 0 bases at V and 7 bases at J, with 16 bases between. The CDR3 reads CASSLAGGRLREQYF. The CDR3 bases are TGTGCCAGCAGCTTAGCGGGGGGTCGCCTTCGGGAGCAGTACTTC.

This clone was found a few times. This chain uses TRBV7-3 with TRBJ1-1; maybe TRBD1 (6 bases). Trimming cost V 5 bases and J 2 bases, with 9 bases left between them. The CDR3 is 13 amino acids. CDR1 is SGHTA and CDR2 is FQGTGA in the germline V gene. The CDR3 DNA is TGTGCCAGCAGCCAGGACAGAAACACTGAAGCTTTCTTT. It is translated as CASSQDRNTEAFF.

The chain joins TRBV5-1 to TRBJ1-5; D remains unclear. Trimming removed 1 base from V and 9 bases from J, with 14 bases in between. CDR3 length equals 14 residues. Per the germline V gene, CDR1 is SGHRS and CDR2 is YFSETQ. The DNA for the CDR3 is TGCGCCAGCAGCTTGAATCCCAGCCGAGGGCCCCAGCATTTT. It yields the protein CASSLNPSRGPQHF. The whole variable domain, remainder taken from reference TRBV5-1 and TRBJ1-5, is KAGVTQTPRYLIKTRGQQVTLSCSPISGHRSVSWYQQTPGQGLQFLFEYFSETQRNKGNFPGRFSGRQFSNSRSEMNVSTLELGDSALYLCASSLNPSRGPQHFGDGTRLSIL.

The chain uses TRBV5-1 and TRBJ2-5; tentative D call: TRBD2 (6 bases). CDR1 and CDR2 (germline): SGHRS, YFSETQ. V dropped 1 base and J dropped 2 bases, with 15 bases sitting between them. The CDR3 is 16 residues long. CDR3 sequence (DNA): TGCGCCAGCAGCTTGAATCCAGGGACTTCGCAAGAGACCCAGTACTTC. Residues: CASSLNPGTSQETQYF.